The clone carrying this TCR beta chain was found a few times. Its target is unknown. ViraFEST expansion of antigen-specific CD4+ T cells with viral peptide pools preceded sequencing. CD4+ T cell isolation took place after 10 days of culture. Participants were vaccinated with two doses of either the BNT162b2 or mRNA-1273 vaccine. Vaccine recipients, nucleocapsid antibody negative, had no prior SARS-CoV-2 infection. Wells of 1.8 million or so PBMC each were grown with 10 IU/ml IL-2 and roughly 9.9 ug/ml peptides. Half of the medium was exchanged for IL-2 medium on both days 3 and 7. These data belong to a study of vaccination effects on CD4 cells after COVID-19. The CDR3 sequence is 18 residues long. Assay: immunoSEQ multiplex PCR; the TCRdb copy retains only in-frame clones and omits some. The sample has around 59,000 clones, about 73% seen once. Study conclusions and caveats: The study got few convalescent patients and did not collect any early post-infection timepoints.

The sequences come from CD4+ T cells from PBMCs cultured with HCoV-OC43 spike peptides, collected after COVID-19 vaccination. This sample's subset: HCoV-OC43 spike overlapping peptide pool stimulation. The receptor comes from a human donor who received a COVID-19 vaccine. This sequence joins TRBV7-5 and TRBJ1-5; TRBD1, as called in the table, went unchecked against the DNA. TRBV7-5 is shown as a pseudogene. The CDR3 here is CARSVGDKLRGSNQPQHF. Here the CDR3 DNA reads TGTGCCAGAAGCGTCGGGGACAAGCTAAGGGGTAGCAATCAGCCCCAGCATTTT.